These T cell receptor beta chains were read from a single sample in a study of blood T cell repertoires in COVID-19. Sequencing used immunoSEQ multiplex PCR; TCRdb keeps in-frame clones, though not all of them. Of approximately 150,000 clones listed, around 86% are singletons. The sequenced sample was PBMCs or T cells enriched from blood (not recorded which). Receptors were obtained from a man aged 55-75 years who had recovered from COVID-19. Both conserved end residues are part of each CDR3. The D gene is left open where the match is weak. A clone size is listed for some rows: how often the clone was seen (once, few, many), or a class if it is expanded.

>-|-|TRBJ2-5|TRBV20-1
TGCAGTGTTGCGGAAGAGACCCAGTACTTC
CSVAEETQYF
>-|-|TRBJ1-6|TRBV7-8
TGTGCCAGCAGCCCTCTCCGGACTGCCTTCAATTCACCCCTCCACTTT
CASSPLRTAFNSPLHF
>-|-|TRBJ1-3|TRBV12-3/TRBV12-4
TGTGCCAGCAGTTCAGCCCCAGGAAACACCATATATTTT
CASSSAPGNTIYF
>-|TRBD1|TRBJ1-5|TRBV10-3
TGTGCCATCAACACAGGGGGCTTAAGCAATCAGCCCCAGCATTTT
CAINTGGLSNQPQHF
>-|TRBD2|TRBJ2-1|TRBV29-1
TGCAGCGTTGATCGGAGCGGGGCGAACAATGAGCAGTTCTTC
CSVDRSGANNEQFF
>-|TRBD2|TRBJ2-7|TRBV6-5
TGTGCCAGCAGTTACTCCAGGACTAGCGGCTACGAGCAGTACTTC
CASSYSRTSGYEQYF
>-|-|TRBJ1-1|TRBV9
TGTGCCAGCAGCGTAGAACCTTCGGGCACTGAAGCTTTCTTT
CASSVEPSGTEAFF
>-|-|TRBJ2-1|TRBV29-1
TGCAGCGTTGAGCGGGCCTCCTACAATGAGCAGTTCTTC
CSVERASYNEQFF
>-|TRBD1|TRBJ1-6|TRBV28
TGTGCCAGCAGTTTAAGGGAGGGACAGGGTAATTCACCCCTCCACTTT
CASSLREGQGNSPLHF
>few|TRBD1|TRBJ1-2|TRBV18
TGTGCCAGCTCAACGGAACAGGGGCACTATGGCTACACCTTC
CASSTEQGHYGYTF
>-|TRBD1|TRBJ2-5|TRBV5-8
TGTGCCAGCAGCTTGACAGGGGTCTATGGGGGGACCCAGTACTTC
CASSLTGVYGGTQYF
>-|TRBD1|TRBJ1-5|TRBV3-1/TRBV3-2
TGTGCCAGCAGCCAAGCAGGGGGCGCGGGGCAGCCCCAGCATTTT
CASSQAGGAGQPQHF
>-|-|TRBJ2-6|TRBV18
TGTGCCAGCTCACCACTTTATATGACAGCTCGGCAGTATGGGGCCAACGTCCTGACTTTC
CASSPLYMTARQYGANVLTF
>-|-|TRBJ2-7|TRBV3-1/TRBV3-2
TGTGCCAGCAGCCAAGAGCACAGGGCAACCTACGAGCAGTACTTC
CASSQEHRATYEQYF
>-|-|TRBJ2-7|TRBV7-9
TGTGCCAGCAGCCCAACCGGCTACGAGCAGTACTTC
CASSPTGYEQYF
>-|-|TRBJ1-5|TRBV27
TGTGCCAGCAGTCCCCGTCTCGGGGGCAATCAGCCCCAGCATTTT
CASSPRLGGNQPQHF
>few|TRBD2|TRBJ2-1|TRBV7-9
TGTGCCAGCAGCTTAGGGATAGCGGGAGGGTTCAATGAGCAGTTCTTC
CASSLGIAGGFNEQFF
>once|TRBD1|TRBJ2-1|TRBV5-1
TGCGCCAGCAGCTTCTCTCCAGGGGGCAATGAGCAGTTCTTC
CASSFSPGGNEQFF
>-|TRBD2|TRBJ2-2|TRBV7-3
TGTGCCAGCAGCTTAGGGTCGGGAGCGGGGAAGGCGAGCACCGGGGAGCTGTTTTTT
CASSLGSGAGKASTGELFF
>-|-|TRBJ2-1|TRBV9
TGTGCCAGCAGCCCAGGGGTGAGGGCCTACAATGAGCAGTTCTTC
CASSPGVRAYNEQFF
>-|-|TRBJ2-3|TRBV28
TGTGCCAGCAGTTTAGTAGGCACAGATACGCAGTATTTT
CASSLVGTDTQYF
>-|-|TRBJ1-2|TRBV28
TGTGCCACCCCTGGGGCGGGAGTCGGTGGCTACACCTTC
CATPGAGVGGYTF
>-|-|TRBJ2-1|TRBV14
TGTGCCAGCGGGGACACAAACTCCTACAATGAGCAGTTCTTC
CASGDTNSYNEQFF
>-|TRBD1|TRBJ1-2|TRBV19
TGTGCCAGTATCCGGACAGGGGTAGTTGGCTACACCTTC
CASIRTGVVGYTF
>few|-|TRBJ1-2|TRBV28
TGTGCCAGCAGTCCCCCCCTGGCTGTGGGCGATGGCTACACCTTC
CASSPPLAVGDGYTF
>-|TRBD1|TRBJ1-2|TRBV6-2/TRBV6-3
TGTGCCAGCAGTCCCGACAGGGAAAATGGCTACACCTTC
CASSPDRENGYTF
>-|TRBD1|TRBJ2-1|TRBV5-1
TGCGCCAGCAGCTTGGGTGGGACAGGGGTTACGGGTGAGCAGTTCTTC
CASSLGGTGVTGEQFF
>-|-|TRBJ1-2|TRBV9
TGTGCCAGCAGCGTAGGCTGGGGGCAGGGGGGCTACACCTTC
CASSVGWGQGGYTF
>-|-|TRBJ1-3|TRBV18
TGTGCCAGCTCACCGCGACAGGCCCGCTCTGGAAACACCATATATTTT
CASSPRQARSGNTIYF
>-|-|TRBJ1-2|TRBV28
TGTGCCAGTGGAACCGGGACTGATACTTACTATGGCTACACCTTC
CASGTGTDTYYGYTF
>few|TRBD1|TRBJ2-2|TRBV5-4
TGTGCCAGCAGCCCACCCGACAGGGGGCGCGGGGAGCTGTTTTTT
CASSPPDRGRGELFF
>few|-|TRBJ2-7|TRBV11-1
TGTGCCAGCAGTCGGGAGCGGGTAGTCTTGAGAGAGCAGTACTTC
CASSRERVVLREQYF
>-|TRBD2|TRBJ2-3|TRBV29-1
TGCAGCGTTGAAAAGGGACTAGCAGGAGATACGCAGTATTTT
CSVEKGLAGDTQYF
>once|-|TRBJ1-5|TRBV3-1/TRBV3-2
TGTGCCAGCAGCCAGTACAGGGACAATCAGCCCCAGCATTTT
CASSQYRDNQPQHF
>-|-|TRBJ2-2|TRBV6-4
TGTGCCAGCCAGGGGAGAAGCGGGGAGCTGTTTTTT
CASQGRSGELFF
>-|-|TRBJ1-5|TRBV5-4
TGTGCCAGCAGCTTACCAGGATATCCCCAGCATTTT
CASSLPGYPQHF
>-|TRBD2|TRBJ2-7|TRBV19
TGTGCCAGTAGTTCCAGACTAGCGGGGGGCTTTAGCTCCTACGAGCAGTACTTC
CASSSRLAGGFSSYEQYF
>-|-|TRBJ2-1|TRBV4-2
TGTGCCAGCAGCCGCTACGGCGGCGGAGCTGGCGGTAATGAGCAGTTCTTC
CASSRYGGGAGGNEQFF
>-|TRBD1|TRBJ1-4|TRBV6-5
TGTGCCAGCAGTTACTCCGGGACAGGGATTGAAAAACTGTTTTTT
CASSYSGTGIEKLFF
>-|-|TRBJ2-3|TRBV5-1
TGCGCCAGCGGATACGGGGGACGGACAGATACGCAGTATTTT
CASGYGGRTDTQYF
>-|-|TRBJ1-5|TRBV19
TGTGCCAGTAGCCAAACCGGGCGGGTTAGCAATCAGCCCCAGCATTTT
CASSQTGRVSNQPQHF
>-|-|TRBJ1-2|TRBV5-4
TGTGCCTTCCTAGGCCGGGAATTGGCTGCTGGCTACACCTTC
CAFLGRELAAGYTF
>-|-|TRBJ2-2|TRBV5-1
TGCGCCAGCAGCCCTGAGCGGGCCACCACCGGGGAGCTGTTTTTT
CASSPERATTGELFF
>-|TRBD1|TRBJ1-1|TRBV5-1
TGCGCCAGCAGCATTGGGACAGCGAACACTGAAGCTTTCTTT
CASSIGTANTEAFF
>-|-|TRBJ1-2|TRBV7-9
TGTGCCAGCAGCGGCTTCACTCGGGGGGGAGACAACTATGGCTACACCTTC
CASSGFTRGGDNYGYTF
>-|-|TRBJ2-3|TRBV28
TGTGCCAGCAGTCCACGACTCGGGTTTTCAGATACGCAGTATTTT
CASSPRLGFSDTQYF
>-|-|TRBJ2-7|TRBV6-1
TGTGCCAGCAGTGAATGGACGGGAATACCCTACGAGCAGTACTTC
CASSEWTGIPYEQYF
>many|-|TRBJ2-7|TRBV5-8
TGTGCCAGCAGCCCCCTGGGGCAGTCCTACGAGCAGTACTTC
CASSPLGQSYEQYF
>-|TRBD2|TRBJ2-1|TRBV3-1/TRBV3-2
TGTGCCAGCAGCCTGGGACTAGCGGGAAACAATGAGCAGTTCTTC
CASSLGLAGNNEQFF
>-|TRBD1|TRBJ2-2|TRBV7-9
TGTGCCAAGACCGGGACAGGGAACACCGGGGAGCTGTTTTTT
CAKTGTGNTGELFF
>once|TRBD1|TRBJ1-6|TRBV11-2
TGTGCCAGCAGCTCCGGACAGGGGGGTTCACCCCTCCACTTT
CASSSGQGGSPLHF
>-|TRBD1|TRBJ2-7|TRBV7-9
TGTGCCAGCAGCTACGGACAGGTACGCTCCTACGAGCAGTACTTC
CASSYGQVRSYEQYF
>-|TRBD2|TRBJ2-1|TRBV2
TGTGCCAGCAACGGACTAGCGGGAGGGTACAATGAGCAGTTCTTC
CASNGLAGGYNEQFF
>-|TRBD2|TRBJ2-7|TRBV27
TGTGCCAGCAGTTTCTCCGGACTAGCGGGATCCAACGAGCAGTACTTC
CASSFSGLAGSNEQYF
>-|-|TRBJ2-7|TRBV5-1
TGCGCCAGCAGCTTGGAGGGAGCTTACTACGAGCAGTACTTC
CASSLEGAYYEQYF
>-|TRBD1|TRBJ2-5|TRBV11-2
TGTGCCAGCAGCCAGGGGGACGGGGAAGAGACCCAGTACTTC
CASSQGDGEETQYF
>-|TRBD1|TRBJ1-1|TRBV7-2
TGTGCCAGCAGCCCGCCGGGACAGGAGAACACTGAAGCTTTCTTT
CASSPPGQENTEAFF
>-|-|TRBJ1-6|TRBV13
TGTGCCAGCAGCTTACAGGGTGAGTCACCCCTCCACTTT
CASSLQGESPLHF
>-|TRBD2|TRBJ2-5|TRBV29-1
TGCAGCGTTGAAGATCTTTCCCCTAGCGGCGCGCAAGAGACCCAGTACTTC
CSVEDLSPSGAQETQYF
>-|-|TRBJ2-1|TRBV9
TGTGCCAGCAGCGTAGCGCAGCGGGAGCAGTTCTTC
CASSVAQREQFF